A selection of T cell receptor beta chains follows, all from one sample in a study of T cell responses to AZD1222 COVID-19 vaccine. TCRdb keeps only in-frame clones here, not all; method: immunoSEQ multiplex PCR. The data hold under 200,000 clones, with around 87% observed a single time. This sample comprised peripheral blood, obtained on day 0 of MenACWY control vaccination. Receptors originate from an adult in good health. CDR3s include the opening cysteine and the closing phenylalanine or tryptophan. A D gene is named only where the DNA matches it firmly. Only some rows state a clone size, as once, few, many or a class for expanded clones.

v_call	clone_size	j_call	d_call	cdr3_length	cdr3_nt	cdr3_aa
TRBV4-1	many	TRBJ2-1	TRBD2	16	TGCGCCAGCAGCCAAGAGGCTAGCGGCTCCTACAATGAGCAGTTCTTC	CASSQEASGSYNEQFF
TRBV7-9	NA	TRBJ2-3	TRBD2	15	TGTGCCAGCAGCTTAGGCTCTAGCGGGGCAGATACGCAGTATTTT	CASSLGSSGADTQYF
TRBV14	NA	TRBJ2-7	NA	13	TGTGCCAGCAGCCAAGTATCAGGATACGAGCAGTACTTC	CASSQVSGYEQYF
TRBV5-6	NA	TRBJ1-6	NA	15	TGTGCCAGCAGCTTGTTCCATCTCGGTAATTCACCCCTCCACTTT	CASSLFHLGNSPLHF
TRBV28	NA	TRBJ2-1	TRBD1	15	TGTGCCAGCAGCCATATCACAGGGGGCTACAATGAGCAGTTCTTC	CASSHITGGYNEQFF
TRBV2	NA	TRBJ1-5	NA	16	TGTGCCAGCAGTGAACGAGGGGATCGGAGCAATCAGCCCCAGCATTTT	CASSERGDRSNQPQHF
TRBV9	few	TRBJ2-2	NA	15	TGTGCCAGCAGCGTAGGGGGCTTAGGGAACGGGGAGCTGTTTTTT	CASSVGGLGNGELFF
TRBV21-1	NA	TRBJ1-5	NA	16	TGTGCCAGCAGCAAAGGGCCAGGGGTGCGCAATCAGCCCCAGCATTTT	CASSKGPGVRNQPQHF
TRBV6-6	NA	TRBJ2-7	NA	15	TGTGCCAGCAGTAACGGCCTTGAATTCCCCTACGAGCAGTACTTC	CASSNGLEFPYEQYF
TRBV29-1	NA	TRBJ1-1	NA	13	TGCAGCGTTCGCCAGGCGCCTAACGCTGAAGCTTTCTTT	CSVRQAPNAEAFF
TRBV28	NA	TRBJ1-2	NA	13	TGTGCCAGCCGGCGGATTGGAGACTATGGCTACACCTTC	CASRRIGDYGYTF
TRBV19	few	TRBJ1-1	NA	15	TGTGCCAGTAGTATAGGAGGCGGGACTGGTACTGAAGCTTTCTTT	CASSIGGGTGTEAFF
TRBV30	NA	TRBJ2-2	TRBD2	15	TGTGCCTGGAGTAGGGCTAGCGGGGGGATCGGGGAGCTGTTTTTT	CAWSRASGGIGELFF
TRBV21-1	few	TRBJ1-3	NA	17	TGTGCCAGCAGCAAGACTGCCCGGACAGGGGGTGGAAACACCATATATTTT	CASSKTARTGGGNTIYF
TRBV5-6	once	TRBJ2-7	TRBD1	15	TGTGCCAGCAGCCTGACAGGGGGCAGGGCCTACGAGCAGTACTTC	CASSLTGGRAYEQYF
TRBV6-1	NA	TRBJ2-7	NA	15	TGTGCCAGCAGTGAAGCGGGGTTGGGGACCTACGAGCAGTACTTC	CASSEAGLGTYEQYF
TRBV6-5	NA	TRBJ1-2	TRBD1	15	TGTGCCAGCAGTTACTCGGGACAGATAAACTATGGCTACACCTTT	CASSYSGQINYGYTF
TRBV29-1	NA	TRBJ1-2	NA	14	TGCAGCGTTGATGACGAAGTTGGCCTTTATGGCTACACCTTC	CSVDDEVGLYGYTF
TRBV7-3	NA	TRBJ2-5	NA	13	TGTGCCAGCAGCATCACAGGCCCCGAGACCCAGTACTTC	CASSITGPETQYF